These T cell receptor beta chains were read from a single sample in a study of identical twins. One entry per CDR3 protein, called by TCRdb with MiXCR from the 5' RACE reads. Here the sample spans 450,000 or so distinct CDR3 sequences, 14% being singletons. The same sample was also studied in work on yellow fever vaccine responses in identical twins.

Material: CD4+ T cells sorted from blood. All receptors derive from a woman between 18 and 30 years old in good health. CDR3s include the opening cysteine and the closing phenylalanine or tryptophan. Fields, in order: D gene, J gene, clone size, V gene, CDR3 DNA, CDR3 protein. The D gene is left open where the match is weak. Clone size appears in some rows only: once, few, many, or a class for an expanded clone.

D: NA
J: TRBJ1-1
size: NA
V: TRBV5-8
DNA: TGTGCCAGCAGCGTAATAGTTGTCATGCATACTGAAGCTTTCTTT
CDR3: CASSVIVVMHTEAFF

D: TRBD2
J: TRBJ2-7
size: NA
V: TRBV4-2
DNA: TGTGCCAGCAGCCAAGGACTAGCGGGAGCCCCCTACGAGCAGTACTTC
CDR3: CASSQGLAGAPYEQYF

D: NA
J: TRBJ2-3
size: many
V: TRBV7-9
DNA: TGTGCCAGCAGCTTAATATGGGGGCGGATTCGCACAGATACGCAGTATTTT
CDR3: CASSLIWGRIRTDTQYF

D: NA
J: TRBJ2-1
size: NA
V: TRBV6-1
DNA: TGTGCCAGCACCCCACCAAGGGTTAATTCGAATGAGCAGTTCTTC
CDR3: CASTPPRVNSNEQFF

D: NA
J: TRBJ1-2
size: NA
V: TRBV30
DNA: TGTGCCTGGAAGGACACCAACTATGGCTACACCTTC
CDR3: CAWKDTNYGYTF

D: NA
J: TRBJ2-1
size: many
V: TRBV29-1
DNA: TGCAGCGTTGAGCCGGGGTGGGAGCAGTTCTTC
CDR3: CSVEPGWEQFF

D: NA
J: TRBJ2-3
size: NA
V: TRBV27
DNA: TGTGCCAGCAGTTCGGACCCGCGGGATACGCAGTATTTT
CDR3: CASSSDPRDTQYF

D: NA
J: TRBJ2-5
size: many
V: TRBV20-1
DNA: TGCAGTGCCCTCGGTTCGAAAGAGACCCAGTACTTC
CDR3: CSALGSKETQYF

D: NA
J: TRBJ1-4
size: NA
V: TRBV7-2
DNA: TGTGCCAGCAGCTTAAGGGGGGCCTCTAATGAAAAACTGTTTTTT
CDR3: CASSLRGASNEKLFF

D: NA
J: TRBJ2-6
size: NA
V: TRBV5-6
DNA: TGTGCCAGCAGCTTGGAAAGGGGAGGCTCTGGGGCCAACGTCCTGACTTTC
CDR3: CASSLERGGSGANVLTF

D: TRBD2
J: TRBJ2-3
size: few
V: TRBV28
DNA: TGTGCCAGCAGCCCCCAGCGGGGGAGAACAGATACGCAGTATTTT
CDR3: CASSPQRGRTDTQYF

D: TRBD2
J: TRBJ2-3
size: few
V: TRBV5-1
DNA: TGCGCCAGCAGCCCACCGGCGGGGGGGATAGATACGCAGTATTTT
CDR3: CASSPPAGGIDTQYF

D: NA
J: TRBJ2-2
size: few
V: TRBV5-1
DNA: TGCGCCAGCAGCGCGGGGACAGTTTCGAACACCGGGGAGCTGTTTTTT
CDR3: CASSAGTVSNTGELFF

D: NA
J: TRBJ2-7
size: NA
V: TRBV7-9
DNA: TGTGCCAGCAGTCTCCGGGGGCCCTACGAGCAGTACTTC
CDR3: CASSLRGPYEQYF

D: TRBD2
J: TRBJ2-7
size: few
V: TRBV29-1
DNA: TGCAGCGCCAAGGGACTAGCGGGAGAGAGCTCCTACGAGCAGTACTTC
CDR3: CSAKGLAGESSYEQYF

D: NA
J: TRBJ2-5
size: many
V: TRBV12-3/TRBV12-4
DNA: TGTGCCAGCAGCCAGCCGACAGGAACTTCCCAAGAGACCCAGTACTTC
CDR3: CASSQPTGTSQETQYF

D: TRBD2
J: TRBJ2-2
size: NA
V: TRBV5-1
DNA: TGCGCCAGCAGCTTGTTAGCGGGGGATTTCGCCGGGGAGCTGTTTTTT
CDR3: CASSLLAGDFAGELFF

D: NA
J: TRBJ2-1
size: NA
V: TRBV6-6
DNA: TGTGCCAGCAGTTACGTATATGAGCAGTTCTTC
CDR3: CASSYVYEQFF

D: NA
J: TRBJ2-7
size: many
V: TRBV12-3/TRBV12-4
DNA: TGTGCCAGCAGCCCGTCTGGAAGCTCCTACGAGCAGTACTTC
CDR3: CASSPSGSSYEQYF

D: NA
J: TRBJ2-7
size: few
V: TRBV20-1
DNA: TGCAGTGCGCCCGGACTTACCTACGAGCAGTACTTC
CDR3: CSAPGLTYEQYF

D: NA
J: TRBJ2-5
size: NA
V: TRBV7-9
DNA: TGTGCCAGCAGCTTCCCAGGGACGGGGACCCAGTACTTC
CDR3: CASSFPGTGTQYF

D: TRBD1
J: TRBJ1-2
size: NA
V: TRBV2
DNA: TGTGCCAGCAGTATACAGGGGGGCGACTATGGCTACACCTTC
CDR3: CASSIQGGDYGYTF

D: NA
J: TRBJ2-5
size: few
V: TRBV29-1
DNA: TGCAGCACCTCGCTCGGAGGCCTAGAAGAGACCCAGTACTTC
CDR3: CSTSLGGLEETQYF

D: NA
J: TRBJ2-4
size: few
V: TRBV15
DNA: TGTGCCACCAGCAGAGATCGTGGCAAAGCCAAAAACATTCAGTACTTC
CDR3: CATSRDRGKAKNIQYF

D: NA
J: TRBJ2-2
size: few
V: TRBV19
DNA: TGTGCCAGTAGGAAACAGGGTTACACCGGGGAGCTGTTTTTT
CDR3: CASRKQGYTGELFF

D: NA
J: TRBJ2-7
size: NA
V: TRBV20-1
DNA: TGCAGTGCTAGCGACCTCTCCTACGAGCAGTACTTC
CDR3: CSASDLSYEQYF

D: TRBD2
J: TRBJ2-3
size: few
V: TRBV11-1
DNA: TGTGCCAGCAGCTTAAGGTCTACCGGCGGCGGGGGACTAACTAGCACAGATACGCAGTATTTT
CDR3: CASSLRSTGGGGLTSTDTQYF

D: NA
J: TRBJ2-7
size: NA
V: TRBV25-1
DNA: TGTGCCAGCCGCCGAGGGGGAATAGCCTACGAGCAGTACTTC
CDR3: CASRRGGIAYEQYF

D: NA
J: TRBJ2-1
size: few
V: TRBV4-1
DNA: TGCGCCAGCAGCCAAGATCTTCCTAAGACGGGGCGGAACTACAATGAGCAGTTCTTC
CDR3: CASSQDLPKTGRNYNEQFF

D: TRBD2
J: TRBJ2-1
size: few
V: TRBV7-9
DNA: TGTGCCAGCAGCATTAGCGGGGCTATTTACAATGAGCAGTTCTTC
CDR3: CASSISGAIYNEQFF

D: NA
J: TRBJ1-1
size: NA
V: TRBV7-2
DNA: TGTGCCAGCAGCTTATTGGGGACTAGCGGCAGAGCTTTCTTT
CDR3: CASSLLGTSGRAFF

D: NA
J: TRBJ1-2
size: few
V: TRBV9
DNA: TGTGCCAGCAGCGTAGACATTGGTGGCTACACCTTC
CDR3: CASSVDIGGYTF

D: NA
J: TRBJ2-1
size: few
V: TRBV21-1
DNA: TGTGCCAGCAGCGTTACAGGATCGAAGGTCAATGAGCAGTTCTTC
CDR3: CASSVTGSKVNEQFF

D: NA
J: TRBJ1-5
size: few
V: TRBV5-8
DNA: TGTGCCAGCAGCTTGGAGGAGGGTTTTAGCAATCAGCCCCAGCATTTT
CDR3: CASSLEEGFSNQPQHF